The entry below gives a single T cell receptor (beta chain) sequence along with its context. As yet, its antigen is unknown. This sample is drawn from a study of OX40 agonist ivuxolimab in advanced cancers. Study information: Ivuxolimab, an agonistic anti-OX40 (CD134) antibody, was given to patients. Broader study findings: Low normalized T-cell clonal expansion was additionally recorded for some nonresponders. Both CD4+ and CD8+ T cell populations in blood had undergone clonal expansion by week 6 at 0.1 to 3.0 mg/kg.

The CDR3 extends over 13 amino acids. From germline, CDR1 is MNHEY and CDR2 SMNVEV (reference sequence). J was trimmed by 4 bases and V by 5 bases; bases with no gene match: 3. Sequenced by immunoSEQ multiplex PCR; TCRdb stores in-frame clones only, minus some. The table includes tens of thousands of clones, 70% to 90% detected once. This chain links TRBV27 with TRBJ2-3; 7 positions match TRBD1. This TCR was sampled from an adult with an advanced solid tumor such as melanoma, head and neck, liver or kidney cancer. This material consisted of CD4+ or CD8+ T cells sorted from blood, taken in a trial of the OX40 agonist ivuxolimab. CDR3 in DNA: TGTGCCAGCAGTCCCCAGGGGGCAGATACGCAGTATTTT. The encoded protein is CASSPQGADTQYF.